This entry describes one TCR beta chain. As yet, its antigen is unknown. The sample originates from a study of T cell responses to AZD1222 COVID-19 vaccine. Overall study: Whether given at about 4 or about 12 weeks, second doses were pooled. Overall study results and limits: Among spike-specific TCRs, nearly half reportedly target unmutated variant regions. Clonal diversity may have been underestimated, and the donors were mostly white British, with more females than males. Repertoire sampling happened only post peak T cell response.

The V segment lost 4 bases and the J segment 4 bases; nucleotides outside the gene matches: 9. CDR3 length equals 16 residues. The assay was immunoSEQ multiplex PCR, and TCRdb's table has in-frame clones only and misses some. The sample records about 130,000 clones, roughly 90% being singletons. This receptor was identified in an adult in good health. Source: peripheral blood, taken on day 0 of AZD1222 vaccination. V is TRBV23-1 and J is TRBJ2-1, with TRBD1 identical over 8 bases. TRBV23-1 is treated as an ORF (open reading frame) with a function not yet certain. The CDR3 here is CASSRTGKREYNEQFF. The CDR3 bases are TGCGCCAGCAGTCGGACAGGGAAAAGGGAATACAATGAGCAGTTCTTC.